Listed below are T cell receptor beta chains from one sample, sequenced in a study of vaccination effects on CD4 cells after COVID-19. Which antigens these TCRs recognize remains unknown. TCRdb keeps only in-frame clones here, not all; method: immunoSEQ multiplex PCR. The sample lists 70,000 to 85,000 clones, roughly four fifths occurring once. This sample comprised CD4+ T cells from PBMCs cultured with HCoV-229E spike peptides, obtained after COVID-19 vaccination. Every receptor here comes from a human donor who received a COVID-19 vaccine. Both conserved end residues are part of each CDR3. The D gene is left open where the match is weak. Expanded clones get a size class; other rows say once, few or many, or leave the size out.

d_call	v_call	clone_size	j_call	cdr3_length	cdr3_nt	cdr3_aa
TRBD1	TRBV10-3	few	TRBJ2-6	15	TGTGCCATCAGTGCAGGGGGCTCTGGGGCCAACGTCCTGACTTTC	CAISAGGSGANVLTF
TRBD1	TRBV5-1	NA	TRBJ2-1	14	TGCGCCAGCAGCGGCGACAGGGGGGCCGATGAGCAGTTCTTC	CASSGDRGADEQFF
TRBD2	TRBV19	once	TRBJ2-3	15	TGTGCCAGTAGTATTAGCGGGGGCCGGGCAGATACGCAGTATTTT	CASSISGGRADTQYF
TRBD1	TRBV18	NA	TRBJ1-5	15	TGTGCCAGCTCGCCGAAGGACAGGGACGGCCAGCCCCAGCATTTT	CASSPKDRDGQPQHF
NA	TRBV5-8	NA	TRBJ2-3	16	TGTGCCAGCCCTGCGCGCCCAGGATTAAGCACAGATACGCAGTATTTT	CASPARPGLSTDTQYF
TRBD1	TRBV11-2	NA	TRBJ1-1	14	TGTGCCAGCAGCACGGGACAGGGTCACACTGAAGCTTTCTTT	CASSTGQGHTEAFF
TRBD2	TRBV5-1	NA	TRBJ2-2	15	TGCGCCACCAACGAAGCGGGAAAGAACACCGGGGAGCTGTTTTTT	CATNEAGKNTGELFF
NA	TRBV18	few	TRBJ2-5	14	TGTGCCAGCTCACCAGCGCTAGCAGGGGAGACCCAGTACTTC	CASSPALAGETQYF
TRBD1	TRBV7-2	NA	TRBJ1-2	14	TGTGCCAGCCGTAGACAGGGGGCTAACTATGGCTACACCTTC	CASRRQGANYGYTF
TRBD2	TRBV11-2	NA	TRBJ2-3	18	TGTGCCAGCAGCGTCGGGACTAGCGGGGGGCTATACACAGATACGCAGTATTTT	CASSVGTSGGLYTDTQYF
NA	TRBV24-1	once	TRBJ1-4	14	TGTGCCACCAGTGCTCGAGGGTCTAATGAAAAACTGTTTTTT	CATSARGSNEKLFF
NA	TRBV5-8	NA	TRBJ2-6	19	TGTGCCAGCAGCTTCTCCCAGGGGCGTAAATCCTCTGGGGCCAACGTCCTGACTTTC	CASSFSQGRKSSGANVLTF
NA	TRBV30	NA	TRBJ1-5	13	TGTGCCTGGAACCTGCCGGGTAGTCAGCCCCAGCATTTT	CAWNLPGSQPQHF
NA	TRBV6-1	NA	TRBJ1-1	12	TGTGCCAGCAGTGAATCCCAGGGAAAAGCTTTCTTT	CASSESQGKAFF
NA	TRBV6-5	NA	TRBJ2-6	15	TGTGCCAGCAGATCCGACACTTCTGGGGCCAACGTCCTGACTTTC	CASRSDTSGANVLTF
NA	TRBV3-1/TRBV3-2	NA	TRBJ2-5	14	TGTGCCAGCAGCCAAGATAGGAGATTAGAGACCCAGTACTTC	CASSQDRRLETQYF
NA	TRBV6-6	once	TRBJ1-5	14	TGTGCCAGCAGCCGGGACGGGAGCAATCAGCCCCAGCATTTT	CASSRDGSNQPQHF
TRBD1	TRBV3-1/TRBV3-2	NA	TRBJ1-6	14	TGTGCCAGCAGCCAATGGGACAGGGGTTCACCCCTCCACTTT	CASSQWDRGSPLHF
TRBD1	TRBV9	NA	TRBJ2-1	15	TGTGCCAGCAGCGCCCGACAGGGCCTCTACAATGAGCAGTTCTTC	CASSARQGLYNEQFF
TRBD1	TRBV29-1	NA	TRBJ2-1	12	TGCAGCGTTCACAGGGGGAACAATGAGCAGTTCTTC	CSVHRGNNEQFF
TRBD2	TRBV25-1	NA	TRBJ2-1	14	TGTGCCAGCAGCTTCGCGGGGGGGCTCACTGAGCAGTTCTTC	CASSFAGGLTEQFF
NA	TRBV4-1	NA	TRBJ2-1	16	TGCGCCAGCAGCCAAACTCAGGGGGGATCCTACAATGAGCAGTTCTTC	CASSQTQGGSYNEQFF
NA	TRBV28	NA	TRBJ2-6	14	TGTGCCAGCAGTCCGGATCCTGGGGCCAACGTCCTGACTTTC	CASSPDPGANVLTF
NA	TRBV4-2	NA	TRBJ2-3	15	TGTGCCAGCAGCCAAGAGGGAGGGGGGACCGATACGCAGTATTTT	CASSQEGGGTDTQYF
TRBD2	TRBV6-4	NA	TRBJ2-1	15	TGTGCCAGCAGTGGAACTAGCGGGGGGTACAATGAGCAGTTCTTC	CASSGTSGGYNEQFF
NA	TRBV28	NA	TRBJ2-5	14	TGTGCCAGCAAGGAAGCACAGGGCCAAGAGACCCAGTACTTC	CASKEAQGQETQYF
TRBD2	TRBV5-1	NA	TRBJ2-3	14	TGCGCCAGCAGCGCCCGGGACTACACAGATACGCAGTATTTT	CASSARDYTDTQYF
NA	TRBV5-4	NA	TRBJ2-5	15	TGTGCCAGCAGCTTGGCCAGGCAGCCCCAAGAGACCCAGTACTTC	CASSLARQPQETQYF
NA	TRBV5-4	NA	TRBJ1-6	14	TGTGCCAGCAGCTTTCAGAGACTGGTTTCACCCCTCCACTTT	CASSFQRLVSPLHF
NA	TRBV2	NA	TRBJ1-1	13	TGTGCCAGCAGGGAGGACGGGAACACTGAAGCTTTCTTT	CASREDGNTEAFF
NA	TRBV2	NA	TRBJ1-1	13	TGTGCCAGCAGTGAAGCGGTAAACACTGAAGCTTTCTTT	CASSEAVNTEAFF
NA	TRBV5-4	once	TRBJ2-2	15	TGTGCCAGCACCCCGGGACCGCAAAACACCGGGGAGCTGTTTTTT	CASTPGPQNTGELFF
NA	TRBV3-1/TRBV3-2	NA	TRBJ2-5	15	TGTGCCAGCACCTCAATTATAGGGGGACTTGGGACCCAGTACTTC	CASTSIIGGLGTQYF
NA	TRBV19	once	TRBJ1-4	16	TGTGCCAGTAGAGACAGAACCCGTGCAACTAATGAAAAACTGTTTTTT	CASRDRTRATNEKLFF
NA	TRBV2	NA	TRBJ1-1	15	TGTGCCAGCAGTGAATTTCAGGGCGAGAACACTGAAGCTTTCTTT	CASSEFQGENTEAFF
NA	TRBV6-6	NA	TRBJ1-1	15	TGTGCCAGCAGTTACTCGAAGGGTTTGAACACTGAAGCTTTCTTT	CASSYSKGLNTEAFF
NA	TRBV19	NA	TRBJ1-2	15	TGTGCCAGTACCCGGTGGAGTGGAGCTGACTATGGCTACACCTTC	CASTRWSGADYGYTF
TRBD1	TRBV24-1	NA	TRBJ2-1	13	TGTGCCACCAGTTCGACAGGGGGCAATGAGCAGTTCTTC	CATSSTGGNEQFF
TRBD1	TRBV11-3	NA	TRBJ1-1	16	TGTGCCAGCAGCTCCACAGGGGGGTTGATATGCACTGAAGCTTTCTTT	CASSSTGGLICTEAFF
NA	TRBV30	NA	TRBJ1-6	14	TGTGCCTGGAGTGTGGAGGGTCTTTCTTCACCCCTCCACTTT	CAWSVEGLSSPLHF
NA	TRBV3-1/TRBV3-2	NA	TRBJ2-1	18	TGTGCCAGCAGCCAACTAGATTCGAGGAGGGGAGTGTACAATGAGCAGTTCTTC	CASSQLDSRRGVYNEQFF
TRBD1	TRBV24-1	NA	TRBJ2-5	15	TGTGCCACCAGTGATGGTGGGACAGCCCAAGAGACCCAGTACTTC	CATSDGGTAQETQYF
TRBD1	TRBV12-3/TRBV12-4	NA	TRBJ1-2	13	TGTGCCAGCAGTTTGATGGGACAGGTGAGCTACACCTTC	CASSLMGQVSYTF
TRBD2	TRBV4-1	NA	TRBJ2-3	17	TGCGCCAGCAGCTTATCGGGACTAGCGGGGATGACAGATACGCAGTATTTT	CASSLSGLAGMTDTQYF
NA	TRBV30	NA	TRBJ1-4	14	TGTGCCTTGACACCGGGACAACTTGGTGAAAAACTGTTTTTT	CALTPGQLGEKLFF
TRBD1	TRBV6-4	NA	TRBJ1-2	14	TGTGCCAGCAGTCGACAGGGGTCCAACTATGGCTACACCTTC	CASSRQGSNYGYTF